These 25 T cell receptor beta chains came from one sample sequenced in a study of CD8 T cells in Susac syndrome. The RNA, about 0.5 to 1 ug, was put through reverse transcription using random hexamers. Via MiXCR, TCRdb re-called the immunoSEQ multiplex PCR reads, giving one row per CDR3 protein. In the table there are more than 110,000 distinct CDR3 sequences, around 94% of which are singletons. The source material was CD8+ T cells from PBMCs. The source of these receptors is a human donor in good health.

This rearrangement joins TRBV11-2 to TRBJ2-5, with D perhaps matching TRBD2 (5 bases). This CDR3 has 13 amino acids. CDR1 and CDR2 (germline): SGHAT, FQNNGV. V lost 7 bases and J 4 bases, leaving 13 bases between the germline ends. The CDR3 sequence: CASTSDWVETQYF. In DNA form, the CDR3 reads TGTGCCAGCACCTCGGACTGGGTAGAGACCCAGTACTTC.

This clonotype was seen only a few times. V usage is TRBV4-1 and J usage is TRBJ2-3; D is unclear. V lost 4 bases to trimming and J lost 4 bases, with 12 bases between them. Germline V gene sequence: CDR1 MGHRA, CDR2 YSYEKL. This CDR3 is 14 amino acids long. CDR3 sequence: CASSPPSRSDTQYF. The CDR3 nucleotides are TGCGCCAGCAGCCCGCCCAGCAGGTCAGATACGCAGTATTTT.

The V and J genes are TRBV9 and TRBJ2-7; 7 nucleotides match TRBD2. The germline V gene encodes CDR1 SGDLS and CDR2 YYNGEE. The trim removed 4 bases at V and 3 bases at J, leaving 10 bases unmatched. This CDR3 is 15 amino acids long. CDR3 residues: CASSPPAGAGYEQYF. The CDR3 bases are TGTGCCAGCAGCCCTCCGGCGGGAGCAGGCTACGAGCAGTACTTC. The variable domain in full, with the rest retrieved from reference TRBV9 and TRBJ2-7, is DSGVTQTPKHLITATGQRVTLRCSPRSGDLSVYWYQQSLDQGLQFLIQYYNGEERAKGNILERFSAQQFPDLHSELNLSSLELGDSALYFCASSPPAGAGYEQYFGPGTRLTVT.

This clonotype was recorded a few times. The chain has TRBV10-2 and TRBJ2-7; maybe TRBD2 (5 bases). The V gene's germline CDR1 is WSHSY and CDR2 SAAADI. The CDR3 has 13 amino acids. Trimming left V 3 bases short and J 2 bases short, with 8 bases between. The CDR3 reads CASSDGDAYEQYF. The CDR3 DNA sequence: TGCGCCAGCAGTGACGGGGATGCCTACGAGCAGTACTTC.

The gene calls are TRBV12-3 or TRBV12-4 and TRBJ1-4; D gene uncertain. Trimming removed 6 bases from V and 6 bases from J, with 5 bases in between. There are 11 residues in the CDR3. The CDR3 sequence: CASSPDEKLFF. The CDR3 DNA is TGTGCCAGCAGCCCGGATGAAAAACTGTTTTTT.

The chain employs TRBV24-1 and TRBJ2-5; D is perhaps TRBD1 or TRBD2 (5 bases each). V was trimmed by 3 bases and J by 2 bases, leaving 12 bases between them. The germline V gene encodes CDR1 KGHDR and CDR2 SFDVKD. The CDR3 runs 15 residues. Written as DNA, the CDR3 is TGTGCCACCAGTGATCCCACTGGGGGTCAAGAGACCCAGTACTTC. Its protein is CATSDPTGGQETQYF.

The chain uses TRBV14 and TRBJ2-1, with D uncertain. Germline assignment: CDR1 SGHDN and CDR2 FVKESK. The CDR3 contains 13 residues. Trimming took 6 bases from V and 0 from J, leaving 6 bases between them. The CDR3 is CASRATSYNEQFF. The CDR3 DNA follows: TGTGCCAGCAGGGCTACCTCCTACAATGAGCAGTTCTTC.

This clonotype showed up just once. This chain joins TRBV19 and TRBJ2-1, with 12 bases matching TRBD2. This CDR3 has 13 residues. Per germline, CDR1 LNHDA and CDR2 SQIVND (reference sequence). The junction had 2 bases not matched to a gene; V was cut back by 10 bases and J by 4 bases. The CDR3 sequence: CATGLAGYNEQFF. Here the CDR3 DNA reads TGTGCCACCGGACTAGCGGGGTACAATGAGCAGTTCTTC.

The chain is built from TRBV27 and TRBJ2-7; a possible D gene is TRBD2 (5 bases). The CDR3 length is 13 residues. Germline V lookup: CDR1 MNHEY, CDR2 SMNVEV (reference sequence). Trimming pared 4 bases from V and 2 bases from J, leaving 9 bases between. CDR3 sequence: CASSYGEPYEQYF. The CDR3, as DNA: TGTGCCAGCAGTTATGGGGAGCCCTACGAGCAGTACTTC.

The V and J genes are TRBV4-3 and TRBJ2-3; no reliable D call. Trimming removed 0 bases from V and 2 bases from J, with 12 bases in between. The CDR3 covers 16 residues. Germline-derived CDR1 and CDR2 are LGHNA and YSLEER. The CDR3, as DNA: TGCGCCAGCAGCCAAGACTCCAGTGGCCTCACAGATACGCAGTATTTT. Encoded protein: CASSQDSSGLTDTQYF.

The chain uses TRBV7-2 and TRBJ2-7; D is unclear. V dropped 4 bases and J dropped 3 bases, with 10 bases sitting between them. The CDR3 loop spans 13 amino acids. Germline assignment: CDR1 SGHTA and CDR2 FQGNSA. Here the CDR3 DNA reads TGTGCCAGCAGCTATCTCGACCTCTACGAGCAGTACTTC. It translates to CASSYLDLYEQYF.

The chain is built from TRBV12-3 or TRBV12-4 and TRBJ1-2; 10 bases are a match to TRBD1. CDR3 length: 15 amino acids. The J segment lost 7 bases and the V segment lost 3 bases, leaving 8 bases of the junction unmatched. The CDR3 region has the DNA TGTGCCAGCAGTTTCAGGGACAGGGGTGTCGGTGGCTACACCTTC. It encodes CASSFRDRGVGGYTF.

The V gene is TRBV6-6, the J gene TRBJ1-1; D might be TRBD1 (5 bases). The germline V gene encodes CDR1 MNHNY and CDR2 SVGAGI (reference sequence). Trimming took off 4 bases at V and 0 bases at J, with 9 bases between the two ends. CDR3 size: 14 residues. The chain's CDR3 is CASSWGPMNTEAFF. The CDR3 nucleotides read TGTGCCAGCAGTTGGGGCCCAATGAACACTGAAGCTTTCTTT.

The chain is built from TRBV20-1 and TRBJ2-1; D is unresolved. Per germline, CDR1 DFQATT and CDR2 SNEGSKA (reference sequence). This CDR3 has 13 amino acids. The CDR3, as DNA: TGCAGCCTTCCCGGGCGGATTCACAATGAGCAGTTCTTC. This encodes CSLPGRIHNEQFF.

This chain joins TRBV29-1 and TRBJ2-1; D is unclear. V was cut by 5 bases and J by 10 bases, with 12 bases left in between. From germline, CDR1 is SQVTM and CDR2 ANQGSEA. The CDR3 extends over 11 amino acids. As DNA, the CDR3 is TGCAGCGTTAACGGGCTGGACGAGCAGTTCTTC. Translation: CSVNGLDEQFF.

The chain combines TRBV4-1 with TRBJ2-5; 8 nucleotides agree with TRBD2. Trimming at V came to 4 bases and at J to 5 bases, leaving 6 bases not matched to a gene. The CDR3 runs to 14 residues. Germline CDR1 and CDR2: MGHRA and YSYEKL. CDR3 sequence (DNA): TGCGCCAGCAGCCTCTCGACTAGCGTTGAGACCCAGTACTTC. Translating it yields CASSLSTSVETQYF.

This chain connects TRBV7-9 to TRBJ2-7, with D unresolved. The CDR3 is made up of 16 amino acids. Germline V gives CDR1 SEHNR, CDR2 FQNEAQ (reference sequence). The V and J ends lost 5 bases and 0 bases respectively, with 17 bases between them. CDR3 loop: CASSEELRTFSYEQYF. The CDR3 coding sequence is TGTGCCAGCAGCGAAGAACTCAGGACCTTCTCCTACGAGCAGTACTTC.

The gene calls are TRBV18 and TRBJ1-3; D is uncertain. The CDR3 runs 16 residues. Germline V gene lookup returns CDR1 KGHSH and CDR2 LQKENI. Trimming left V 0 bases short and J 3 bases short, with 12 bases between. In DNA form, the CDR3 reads TGTGCCAGCTCACCACCGCAGATCGCTCATGGAAACACCATATATTTT. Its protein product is CASSPPQIAHGNTIYF.

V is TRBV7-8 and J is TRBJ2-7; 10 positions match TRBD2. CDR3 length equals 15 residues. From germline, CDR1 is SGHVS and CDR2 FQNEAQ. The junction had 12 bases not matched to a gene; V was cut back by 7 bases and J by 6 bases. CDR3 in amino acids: CASTDSLAGSSEQYF. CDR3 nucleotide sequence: TGTGCCAGCACCGACTCACTAGCGGGATCGAGCGAGCAGTACTTC.

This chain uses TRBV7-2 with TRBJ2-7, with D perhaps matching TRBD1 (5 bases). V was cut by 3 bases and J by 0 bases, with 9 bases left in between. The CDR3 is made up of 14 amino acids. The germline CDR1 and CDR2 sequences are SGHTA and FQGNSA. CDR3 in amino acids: CASSFWGRSYEQYF. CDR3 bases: TGTGCCAGCAGCTTCTGGGGCCGCTCCTACGAGCAGTACTTC. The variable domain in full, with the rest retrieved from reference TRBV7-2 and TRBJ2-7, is GAGVSQSPSNKVTEKGKDVELRCDPISGHTALYWYRQSLGQGLEFLIYFQGNSAPDKSGLPSDRFSAERTGGSVSTLTIQRTQQEDSAVYLCASSFWGRSYEQYFGPGTRLTVT.

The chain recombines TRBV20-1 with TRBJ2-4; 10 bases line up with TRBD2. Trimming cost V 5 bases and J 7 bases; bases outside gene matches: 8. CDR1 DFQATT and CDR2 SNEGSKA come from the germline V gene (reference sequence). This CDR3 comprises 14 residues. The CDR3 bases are TGCAGTGCTCCGCTAGCGGGAGAAGGGAACATTCAGTACTTC. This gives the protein CSAPLAGEGNIQYF.

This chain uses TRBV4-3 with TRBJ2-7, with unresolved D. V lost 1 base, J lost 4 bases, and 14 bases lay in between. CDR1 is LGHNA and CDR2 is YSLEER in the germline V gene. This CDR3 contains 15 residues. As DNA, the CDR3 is TGCGCCAGCAGCCAAGTCTGGGTCCAAGGGTACGAGCAGTACTTC. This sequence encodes CASSQVWVQGYEQYF.

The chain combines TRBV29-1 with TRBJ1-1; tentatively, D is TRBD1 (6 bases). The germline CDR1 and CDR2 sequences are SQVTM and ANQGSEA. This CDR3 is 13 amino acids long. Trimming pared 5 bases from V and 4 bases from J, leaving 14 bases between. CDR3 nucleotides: TGCAGCGTTCACAGGGAACTAAGCACTGAAGCTTTCTTT. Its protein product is CSVHRELSTEAFF.

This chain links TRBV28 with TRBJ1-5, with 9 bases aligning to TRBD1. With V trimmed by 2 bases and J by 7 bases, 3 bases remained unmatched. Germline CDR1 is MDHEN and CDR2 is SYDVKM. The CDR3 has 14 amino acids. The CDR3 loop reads CASSLQQGAQPQHF. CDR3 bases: TGTGCCAGCAGTTTACAACAGGGGGCACAGCCCCAGCATTTT.

CDR3 in amino acids: CASSIRSSGNTYEQYF. DNA for the CDR3: TGTGCCAGCAGCATACGAAGTAGCGGGAATACCTACGAGCAGTACTTC. This rearrangement joins TRBV9 to TRBJ2-7; TRBD2 matches at 8 bases. Per germline, CDR1 SGDLS and CDR2 YYNGEE. This CDR3 is 16 amino acids long. V dropped 4 bases and J dropped 2; count of bases not matched to a gene: 11.